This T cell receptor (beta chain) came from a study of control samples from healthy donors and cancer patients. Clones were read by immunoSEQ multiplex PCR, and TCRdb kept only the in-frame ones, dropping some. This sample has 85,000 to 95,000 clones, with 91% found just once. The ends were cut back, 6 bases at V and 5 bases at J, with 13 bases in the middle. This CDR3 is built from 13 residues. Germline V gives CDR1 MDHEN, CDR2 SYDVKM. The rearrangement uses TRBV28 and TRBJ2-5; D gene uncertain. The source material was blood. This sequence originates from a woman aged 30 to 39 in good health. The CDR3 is CASRLMSRETQYF. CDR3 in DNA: TGTGCCAGCAGGCTAATGTCACGGGAGACCCAGTACTTC.